This entry features one T cell receptor (beta chain) sequence. V was shortened by 0 bases and J by 4 bases, with 12 bases between the two germline ends. Germline V gene sequence: CDR1 SGHNT, CDR2 YYREEE (reference sequence). The CDR3 sequence is 15 residues long. This entry belongs to a study of shared clonotypes between healthy human individuals. Here immunoSEQ multiplex PCR was the method, and the copy in TCRdb shows in-frame clones only, minus some. The sample holds about 1.1 million clones, around 77% seen once. The TCR was taken from a man aged 18 to 29 in good health. Some clones in this sample may be carry-over from other donors' samples. The sequencing sample was made of memory CD4+ T cells from PBMCs. Subset reported: CD45RA-negative fraction. V is TRBV5-4 and J is TRBJ2-3; perhaps D is TRBD1 or TRBD2 (5 bases each). CDR3 nucleotides: TGTGCCAGCAGCTTGGATGGCAGGGAGTCAGATACGCAGTATTTT. Encoded protein: CASSLDGRESDTQYF.